This T cell receptor beta chain came from a study of T cell repertoires in cytomegalovirus infection. Study-wide context: CMV infection and matching HLA type were both indicated by public TCR beta signatures. Notes on the study in general: Predominance within the ex vivo response was attributable to HLA-C-restricted CMV-specific TCR beta clonotypes.

This clonotype was recorded a few times. Its antigen is unidentified. TCRdb itself ran the reads through MiXCR, one entry per CDR3 protein. The sample shows more than 400,000 distinct CDR3 sequences, 26% of them seen only once. CDR1 SEHNR and CDR2 FQNEAQ come from the germline V gene (reference sequence). The CDR3 runs to 14 residues. V lost 4 bases to trimming and J lost 2 bases, with 12 bases between them. This clonotype was sampled from a human donor in good health (CMV status not recorded). Some clones in this sample may be carry-over from other donors' samples. The sample comprised PBMCs. The chain employs TRBV7-9 and TRBJ2-7; no firm D call. This CDR3 is CASSSNSRTYEQYF. The CDR3 DNA reads TGTGCCAGCAGCTCGAACAGCCGTACCTACGAGCAGTACTTC.